This TCR beta chain was retrieved from a study of shared clonotypes between healthy human individuals. Study at large: The plates for each donor numbered three CD4 naive, three CD4 memory, two CD8 naive and one CD8 memory. Study results and caveats: The represented genetic and exposure-history diversity was limited by the small number of donors. Collection of samples was limited to blood; tissue repertoires likely differ.

As handled by the study authors: ImmunoSEQ output held junction-only sequences without quality scores, so filtering differed. The data were produced by immunoSEQ multiplex PCR, yet TCRdb's version contains in-frame clones alone and is incomplete. That table gives V, J and clone size, and the DNA gave D and trimming. The table lists around 2,100,000 clones, roughly 95% of them singletons. Germline CDR1 and CDR2: SGHKS and YYEKEE (reference sequence). This CDR3 spans 13 amino acids. The ends were cut back, 5 bases at V and 4 bases at J, with 12 bases in the middle. CD45RO-negative CD8 cells positively selected for CCR7 made up the naive population, which excluded terminally differentiated effector memory CD45RA+ cells. As concerns this clone: Its antigen is unknown.

The sequenced sample was naive CD8+ T cells sorted from blood. This sequence originates from a man between 18 and 29 years old in good health. The chain carries TRBV5-5 and TRBJ2-5, with D maybe TRBD2 (6 bases). CDR3 region: CASSLTAGETQYF. CDR3 DNA sequence: TGTGCCAGCAGTTTGACAGCGGGAGAGACCCAGTACTTC. Full variable domain (missing parts from reference TRBV5-5 and TRBJ2-5): DAGVTQSPTHLIKTRGQQVTLRCSPISGHKSVSWYQQVLGQGPQFIFQYYEKEERGRGNFPDRFSARQFPNYSSELNVNALLLGDSALYLCASSLTAGETQYFGPGTRLLVL.